This entry is about one T cell receptor (beta chain). This CDR3 has 14 residues. Per the germline V gene, CDR1 is SGHRS and CDR2 is YFSETQ. Trimming removed 1 base from V and 6 bases from J, with 14 bases in between. This sample is part of a study of blood T cell repertoires in COVID-19. About the research overall: Specimens from acute and convalescent COVID-19 originated in the United States, Italy and Spain. Sources were T cells, B-cell-depleted T cells, or PBMCs; the material itself was cDNA or gDNA.

Source study methods: Using reference gene primer amplification, nucleated cell counts were estimated. The method was immunoSEQ multiplex PCR; TCRdb's version includes in-frame clones alone and lacks a portion of them. D and trimming were read from the DNA, whereas the V and J calls and clone size are those reported in that table. The sample carries 200,000 to 300,000 clones, roughly 87% recorded once. Clinical history as reported by participants underpinned cohort assignment. Sample: PBMCs or T cells enriched from blood (not recorded which). The source of this sequence is a woman aged 25 to 39 with acute COVID-19. V and J are TRBV5-1 and TRBJ2-7; D may be TRBD1 (6 bases). CDR3 sequence (DNA): TGCGCCAGCAGCTTGCGCAGGGGAGTTGGCGAGCAGTACTTC. Translation gives CASSLRRGVGEQYF.